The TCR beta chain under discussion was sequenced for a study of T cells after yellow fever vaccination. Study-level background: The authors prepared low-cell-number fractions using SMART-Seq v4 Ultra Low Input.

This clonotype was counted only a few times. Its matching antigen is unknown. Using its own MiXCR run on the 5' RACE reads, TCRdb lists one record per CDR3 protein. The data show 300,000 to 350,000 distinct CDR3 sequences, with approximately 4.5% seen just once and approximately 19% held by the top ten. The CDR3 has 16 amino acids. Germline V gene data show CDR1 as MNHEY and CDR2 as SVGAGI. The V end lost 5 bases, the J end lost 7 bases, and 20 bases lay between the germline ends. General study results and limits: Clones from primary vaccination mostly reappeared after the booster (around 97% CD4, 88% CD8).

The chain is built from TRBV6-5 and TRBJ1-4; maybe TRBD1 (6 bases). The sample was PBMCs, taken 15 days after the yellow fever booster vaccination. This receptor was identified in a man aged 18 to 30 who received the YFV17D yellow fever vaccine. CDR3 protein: CASSRWLQGTSEKLFF. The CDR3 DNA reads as TGTGCCAGCAGTCGCTGGCTCCAAGGGACAAGTGAAAAACTGTTTTTT.